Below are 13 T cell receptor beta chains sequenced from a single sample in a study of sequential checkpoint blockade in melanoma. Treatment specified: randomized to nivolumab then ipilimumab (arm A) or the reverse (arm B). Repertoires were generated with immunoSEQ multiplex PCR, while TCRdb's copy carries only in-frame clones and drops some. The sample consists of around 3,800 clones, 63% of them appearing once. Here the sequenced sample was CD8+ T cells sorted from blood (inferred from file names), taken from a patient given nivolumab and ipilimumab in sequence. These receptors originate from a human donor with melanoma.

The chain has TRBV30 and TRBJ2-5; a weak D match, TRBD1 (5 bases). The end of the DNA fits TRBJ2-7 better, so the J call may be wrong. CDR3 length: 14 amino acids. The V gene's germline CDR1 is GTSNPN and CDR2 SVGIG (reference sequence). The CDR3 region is CAWSVPDTNYEQYF. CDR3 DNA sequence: TGTGCCTGGAGTGTACCGGACACTAACTACGAGCAGTACTTC.

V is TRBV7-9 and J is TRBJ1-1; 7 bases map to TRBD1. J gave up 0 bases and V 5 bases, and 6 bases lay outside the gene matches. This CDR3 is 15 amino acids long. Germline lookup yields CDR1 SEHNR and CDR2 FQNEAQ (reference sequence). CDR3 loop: CASSPLGQMNTEAFF. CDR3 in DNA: TGTGCCAGCAGCCCCCTGGGACAGATGAACACTGAAGCTTTCTTT.

The DNA of the CDR3 is TGTGCCAGCAGTTACTCTTGGACAGGGGGCGGTGGTGGCTACACCTTC. Encoded protein: CASSYSWTGGGGGYTF. This chain links TRBV6-5 with TRBJ1-2; 11 bases line up with TRBD1. This CDR3 has 16 amino acids. V shed 0 bases and J 7 bases; nucleotides not matched to a gene: 7. Germline lookup yields CDR1 MNHEY and CDR2 SVGAGI.

The CDR3 loop is CASSSSTGTGTTYEQYF. In DNA form, the CDR3 reads TGTGCCAGCAGTTCCTCAACCGGGACAGGGACAACCTACGAGCAGTACTTC. The chain employs TRBV27 and TRBJ2-7, with 9 bases matching TRBD1. With 4 bases clipped from V and 2 bases from J, the junction kept 12 bases outside the gene matches. The germline gives CDR1 MNHEY, CDR2 SMNVEV (reference sequence). The CDR3 loop spans 17 amino acids.

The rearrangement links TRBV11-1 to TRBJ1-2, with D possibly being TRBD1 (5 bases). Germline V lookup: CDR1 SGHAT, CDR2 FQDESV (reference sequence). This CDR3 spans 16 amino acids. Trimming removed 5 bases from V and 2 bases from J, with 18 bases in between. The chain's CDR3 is CASSPMTARLNYGYTF. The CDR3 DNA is TGTGCCAGCAGCCCGATGACAGCCCGATTGAACTATGGCTACACCTTC.

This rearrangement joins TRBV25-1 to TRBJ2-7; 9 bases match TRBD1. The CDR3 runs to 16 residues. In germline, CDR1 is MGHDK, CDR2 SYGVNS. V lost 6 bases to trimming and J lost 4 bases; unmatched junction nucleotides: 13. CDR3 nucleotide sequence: TGTGCCAGCAGCCCCCTGGGGGGGACAGGGATGTACGAGCAGTACTTC. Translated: CASSPLGGTGMYEQYF.

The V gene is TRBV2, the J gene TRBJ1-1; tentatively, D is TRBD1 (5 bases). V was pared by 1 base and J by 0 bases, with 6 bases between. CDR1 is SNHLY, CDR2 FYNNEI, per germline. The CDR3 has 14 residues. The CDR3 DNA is TGTGCCAGCAGTGAAGGACAGTTGAACACTGAAGCTTTCTTT. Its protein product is CASSEGQLNTEAFF.

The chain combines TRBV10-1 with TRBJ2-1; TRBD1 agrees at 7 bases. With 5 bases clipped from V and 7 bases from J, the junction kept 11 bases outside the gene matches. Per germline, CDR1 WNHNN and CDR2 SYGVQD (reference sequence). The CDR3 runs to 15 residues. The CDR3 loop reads CASSSDRVPYNEQFF. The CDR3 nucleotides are TGCGCCAGCAGTTCCGACAGGGTCCCATATAATGAGCAGTTCTTC.

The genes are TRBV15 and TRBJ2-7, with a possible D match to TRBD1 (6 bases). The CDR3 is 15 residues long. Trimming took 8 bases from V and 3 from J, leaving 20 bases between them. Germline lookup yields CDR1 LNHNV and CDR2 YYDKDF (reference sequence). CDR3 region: CATADRGIGYYEQYF. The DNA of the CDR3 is TGTGCCACCGCCGATAGGGGGATTGGGTACTACGAGCAGTACTTC.

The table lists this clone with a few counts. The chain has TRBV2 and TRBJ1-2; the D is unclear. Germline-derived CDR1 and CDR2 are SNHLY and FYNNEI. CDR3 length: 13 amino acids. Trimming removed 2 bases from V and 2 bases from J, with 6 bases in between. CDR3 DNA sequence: TGTGCCAGCAGTGAAACAAAAAACTATGGCTACACCTTC. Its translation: CASSETKNYGYTF.

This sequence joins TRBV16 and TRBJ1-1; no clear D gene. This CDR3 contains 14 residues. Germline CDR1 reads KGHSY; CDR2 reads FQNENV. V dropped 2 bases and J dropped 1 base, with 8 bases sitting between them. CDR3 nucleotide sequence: TGTGCCAGCAGCCAAAGTCGGTGGAACACTGAAGCTTTCTTT. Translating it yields CASSQSRWNTEAFF.

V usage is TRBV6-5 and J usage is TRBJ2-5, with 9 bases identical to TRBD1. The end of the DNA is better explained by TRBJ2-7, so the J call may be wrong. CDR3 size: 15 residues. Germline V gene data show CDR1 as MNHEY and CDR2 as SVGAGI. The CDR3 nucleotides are TGTGCCAGCAGTTACGTGGGACAGGGAAGCTTCGAGCAGTACTTC. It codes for CASSYVGQGSFEQYF.

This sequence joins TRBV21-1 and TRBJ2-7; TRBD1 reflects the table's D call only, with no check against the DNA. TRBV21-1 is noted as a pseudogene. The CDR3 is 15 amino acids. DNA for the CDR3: TGTGCCAGCAGCAAAGTAGCAGGGGCCACCTACGAGCAGTACTTC. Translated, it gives CASSKVAGATYEQYF.